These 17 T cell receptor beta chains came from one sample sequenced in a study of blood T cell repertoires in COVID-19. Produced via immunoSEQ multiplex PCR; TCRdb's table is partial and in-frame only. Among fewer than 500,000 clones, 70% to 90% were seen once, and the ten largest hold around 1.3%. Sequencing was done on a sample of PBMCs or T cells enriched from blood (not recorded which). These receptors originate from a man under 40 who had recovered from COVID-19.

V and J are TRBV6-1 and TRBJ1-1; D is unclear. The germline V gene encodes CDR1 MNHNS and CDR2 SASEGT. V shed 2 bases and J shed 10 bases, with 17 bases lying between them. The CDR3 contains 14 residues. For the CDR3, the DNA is TGTGCCAGCAGTGAATCCCCCACGGGGTGGGGAGCTTTCTTT. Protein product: CASSESPTGWGAFF.

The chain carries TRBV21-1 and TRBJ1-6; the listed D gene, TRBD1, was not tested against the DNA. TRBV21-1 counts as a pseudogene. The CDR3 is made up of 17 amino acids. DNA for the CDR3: TGTGCCAGCAGCATAAATGGGCAGGGGGCCAATAATTCACCCCTCCACTTT. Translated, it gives CASSINGQGANNSPLHF.

DNA of the CDR3: TGCGCCAGCAGCTTGGAAGGGGCCGGACCTGGGGCAACTGAAGCTTTCTTT. Residues: CASSLEGAGPGATEAFF. V usage is TRBV5-1 and J usage is TRBJ1-1, with D tentatively TRBD1 (5 bases). The CDR3 spans 17 residues. V was clipped by 0 bases and J by 5 bases, with 20 bases between them. Per the germline V gene, CDR1 is SGHRS and CDR2 is YFSETQ.

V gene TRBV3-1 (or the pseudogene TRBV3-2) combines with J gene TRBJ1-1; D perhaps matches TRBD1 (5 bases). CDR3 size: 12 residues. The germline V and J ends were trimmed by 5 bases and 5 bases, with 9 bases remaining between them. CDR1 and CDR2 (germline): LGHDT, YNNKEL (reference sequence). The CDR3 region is CASSYRQTEAFF. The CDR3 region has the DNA TGTGCCAGCAGCTACCGACAGACTGAAGCTTTCTTT.

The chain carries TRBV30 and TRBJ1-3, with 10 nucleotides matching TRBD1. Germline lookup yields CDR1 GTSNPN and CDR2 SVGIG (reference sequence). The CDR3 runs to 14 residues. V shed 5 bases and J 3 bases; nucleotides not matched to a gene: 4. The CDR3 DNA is TGTGCCTGGGCAAGGACAGGGGGTGGAAACACCATATATTTT. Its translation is CAWARTGGGNTIYF.

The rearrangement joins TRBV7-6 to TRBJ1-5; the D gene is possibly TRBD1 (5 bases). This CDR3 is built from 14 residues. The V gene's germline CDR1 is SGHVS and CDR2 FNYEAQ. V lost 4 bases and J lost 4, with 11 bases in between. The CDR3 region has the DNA TGTGCCAGCAGCTCAGGGATATGGAATCAGCCCCAGCATTTT. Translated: CASSSGIWNQPQHF.

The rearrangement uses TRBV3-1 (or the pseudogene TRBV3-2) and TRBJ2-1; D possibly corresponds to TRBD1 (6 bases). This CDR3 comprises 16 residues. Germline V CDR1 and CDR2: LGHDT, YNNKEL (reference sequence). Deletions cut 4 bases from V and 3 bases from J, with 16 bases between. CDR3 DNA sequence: TGTGCCAGCAGCCCCCTCGGGGCAGGGGACTACAATGAGCAGTTCTTC. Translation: CASSPLGAGDYNEQFF.

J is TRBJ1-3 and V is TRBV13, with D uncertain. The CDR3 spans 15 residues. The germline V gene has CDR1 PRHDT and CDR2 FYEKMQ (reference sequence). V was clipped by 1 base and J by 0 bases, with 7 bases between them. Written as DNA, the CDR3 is TGTGCCAGCAGCTTAGCCCTGAGCTCTGGAAACACCATATATTTT. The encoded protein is CASSLALSSGNTIYF.

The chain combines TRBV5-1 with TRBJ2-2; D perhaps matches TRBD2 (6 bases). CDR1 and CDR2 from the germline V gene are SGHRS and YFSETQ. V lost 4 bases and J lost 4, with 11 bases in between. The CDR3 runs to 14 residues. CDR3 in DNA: TGCGCCAGCAGCACGGGGGAGCCCACCGGGGAGCTGTTTTTT. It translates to CASSTGEPTGELFF.

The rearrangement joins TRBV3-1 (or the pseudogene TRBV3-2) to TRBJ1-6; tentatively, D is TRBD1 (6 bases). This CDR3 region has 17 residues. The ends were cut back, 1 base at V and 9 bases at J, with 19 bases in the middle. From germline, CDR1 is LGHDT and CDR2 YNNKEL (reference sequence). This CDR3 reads CASSQVWGAGGGSPLHF. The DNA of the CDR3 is TGTGCCAGCAGCCAAGTGTGGGGGGCGGGGGGCGGTTCACCCCTCCACTTT.

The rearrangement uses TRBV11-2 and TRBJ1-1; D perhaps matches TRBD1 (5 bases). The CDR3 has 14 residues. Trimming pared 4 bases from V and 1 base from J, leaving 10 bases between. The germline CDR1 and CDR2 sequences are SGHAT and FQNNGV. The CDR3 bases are TGTGCCAGCAGCTCGGGACTGGGGAACACTGAAGCTTTCTTT. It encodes CASSSGLGNTEAFF.

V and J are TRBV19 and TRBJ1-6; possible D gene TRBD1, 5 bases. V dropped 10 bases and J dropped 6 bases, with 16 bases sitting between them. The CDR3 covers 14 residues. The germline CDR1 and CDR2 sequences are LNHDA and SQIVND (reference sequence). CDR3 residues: CANFRRGSNSPLHF. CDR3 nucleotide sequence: TGTGCCAATTTCCGACGGGGGAGTAATTCACCCCTCCACTTT.

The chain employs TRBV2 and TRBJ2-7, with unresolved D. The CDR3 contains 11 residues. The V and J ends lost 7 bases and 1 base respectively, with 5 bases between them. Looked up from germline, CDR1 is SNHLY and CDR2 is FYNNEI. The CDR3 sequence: CASKRSYEQYF. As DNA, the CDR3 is TGTGCCAGCAAACGGTCCTACGAGCAGTACTTC.

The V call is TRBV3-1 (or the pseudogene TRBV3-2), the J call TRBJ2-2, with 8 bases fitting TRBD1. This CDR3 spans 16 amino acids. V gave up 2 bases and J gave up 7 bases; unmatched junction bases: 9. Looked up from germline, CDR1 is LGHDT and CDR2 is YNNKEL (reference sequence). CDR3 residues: CASSQSPGGLGGELFF. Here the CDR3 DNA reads TGTGCCAGCAGCCAATCCCCAGGGGGCCTTGGCGGGGAGCTGTTTTTT.

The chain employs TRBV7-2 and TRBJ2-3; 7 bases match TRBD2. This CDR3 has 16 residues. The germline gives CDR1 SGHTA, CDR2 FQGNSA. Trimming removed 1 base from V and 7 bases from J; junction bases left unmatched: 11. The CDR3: CASSLEFSGGTYTQYF. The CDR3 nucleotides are TGTGCCAGCAGCTTAGAATTCTCGGGAGGCACGTATACGCAGTATTTT.

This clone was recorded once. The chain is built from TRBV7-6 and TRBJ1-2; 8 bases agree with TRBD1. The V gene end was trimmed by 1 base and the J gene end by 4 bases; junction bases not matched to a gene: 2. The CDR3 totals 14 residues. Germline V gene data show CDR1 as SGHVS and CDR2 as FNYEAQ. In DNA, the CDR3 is TGTGCCAGCAGCTTAGGGACAGGGCTCTATGGCTACACCTTC. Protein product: CASSLGTGLYGYTF.

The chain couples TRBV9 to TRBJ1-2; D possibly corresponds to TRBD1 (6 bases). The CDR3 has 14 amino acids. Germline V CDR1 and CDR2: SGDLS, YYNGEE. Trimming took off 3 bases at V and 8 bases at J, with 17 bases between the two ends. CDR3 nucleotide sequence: TGTGCCAGCAGCGCCATAACCACAGGGAGCGGCTACACCTTC. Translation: CASSAITTGSGYTF.